A selection of T cell receptor beta chains follows, all from one sample in a study of blood T cell repertoires in COVID-19. This table comes from immunoSEQ multiplex PCR, and its TCRdb copy is limited to in-frame clones, with some not included. The sample yields 70,000 to 85,000 clones, around four fifths seen once. The sequenced sample consisted of peripheral blood. The receptor source for this set is an older man with active or convalescent COVID-19. Each CDR3 is given with its conserved first and last residue. The D gene is left open where the match is weak. Only part of the rows carry a size: once, few, many, or a class if the clone is expanded.

>.|TRBD1|TRBV25-1|TRBJ1-2
TGTGCCAGCAGTGACTCAGGGACAGGGGATTGGCATGGCTACACCTTC
CASSDSGTGDWHGYTF
>.|.|TRBV7-2|TRBJ1-6
TGTGCCAGCAGCGGCACTAGTGGGCAGTATAATTCACCCCTCCACTTT
CASSGTSGQYNSPLHF
>.|TRBD1|TRBV7-9|TRBJ1-6
TGTGCCAGCAGCTTAAGCCCGGGACAGAATTCACCCCTCCACTTT
CASSLSPGQNSPLHF
>few|TRBD2|TRBV5-1|TRBJ2-7
TGCGCCAGCAGCGCCCGACTAGCGGGGACCTACGAGCAGTACTTC
CASSARLAGTYEQYF
>.|TRBD2|TRBV28|TRBJ2-7
TGTGCCAGCAGCTACTACGGGCGGGCTAGCGGGAGGTTCGACGAGCAGTACTTC
CASSYYGRASGRFDEQYF
>.|TRBD1|TRBV19|TRBJ1-2
TGTGCCAGTAGTGAGGACCCGACAGGGACGGGATATGGCTACACCTTC
CASSEDPTGTGYGYTF
>.|TRBD2|TRBV7-9|TRBJ2-1
TGTGCCAGCAGCTTACTAGCGGGGGGCTACAATGAGCAGTTCTTC
CASSLLAGGYNEQFF
>.|.|TRBV10-3|TRBJ1-3
TGTGCCATCAGTGGGCCTAGCTCTGGAAACACCATATATTTT
CAISGPSSGNTIYF
>.|TRBD2|TRBV7-9|TRBJ2-1
TGTGCCAGCAGCTTACTAGCGGGAGTTGGTGAGCAGTTCTTC
CASSLLAGVGEQFF
>.|TRBD2|TRBV3-1/TRBV3-2|TRBJ2-1
TGTGCCAGCAGCCATCCCGGGACTAGCGGGAGACCCTACAATGAGCAGTTCTTC
CASSHPGTSGRPYNEQFF
>.|TRBD1|TRBV6-5|TRBJ2-5
TGTGCCAGCACCGACAGGGTAGCGACCCAGTACTTC
CASTDRVATQYF
>.|TRBD1|TRBV7-9|TRBJ2-7
TGTGCCAGCAGACCAACAGGGGGCTACGAGCAGTACTTC
CASRPTGGYEQYF
>.|TRBD2|TRBV11-2|TRBJ2-2
TGTGCCAGCAGCTTAGGGGCGGGAGGGAACACCGGGGAGCTGTTTTTT
CASSLGAGGNTGELFF
>.|TRBD2|TRBV4-2|TRBJ2-7
TGTGCCACGTCAGCGGGGGGGGACGAGCAGTACTTC
CATSAGGDEQYF
>.|.|TRBV28|TRBJ1-5
TGTGCCAGCAGCCTACAGGGTTTTTCGGGCAATCAGCCCCAGCATTTT
CASSLQGFSGNQPQHF
>.|TRBD1|TRBV3-1/TRBV3-2|TRBJ2-3
TGTGCCAGCACTCAAAAGGGGGCGGCTAGCACAGATACGCAGTATTTT
CASTQKGAASTDTQYF